These 32 T cell receptor beta chains came from one sample sequenced in a study of tumor-infiltrating lymphocytes in primary liver carcinoma. From 500 ng total RNA, TCR beta cDNA was generated with a primer in the constant region. What produced the TCR beta libraries was three nested multiplex PCR rounds using slightly modified ARM-PCR. The opening two PCR rounds, 10 cycles each, paired TRBV1-TRBV30 forward primers with a C-beta reverse primer. TCRdb re-called the multiplex PCR reads with MiXCR, one entry per CDR3 protein. Here the sample spans about 44,000 distinct CDR3 sequences, more than 60% being singletons. Taking roughly 20-34 mg of unsorted bulk tissue, the authors co-extracted RNA and DNA. Sequenced material: tumor-adjacent normal liver tissue. The source of these receptors is a young woman with primary liver carcinoma and hepatitis B virus infection.

With respect to this clonotype: An end of the junction differs from the germline gene, which may be a read error. The J gene is TRBJ2-1, the V gene TRBV7-3, with D tentatively TRBD1 or TRBD2 (6 bases each). The CDR3 totals 14 residues. CDR1 is SGHTA and CDR2 is FQGTGA in the germline V gene. The CDR3 nucleotides read TGTGCCAGCAGCCTAACTATGCGGGACAAAGAGCAGTTCTTC. Its protein product is CASSLTMRDKEQFF.

V is TRBV20-1 and J is TRBJ2-1; 15 bases align to TRBD2. Trimming took 4 bases from V and 6 from J; bases not matched to a gene: 4. CDR1 is DFQATT and CDR2 is SNEGSKA in the germline V gene (reference sequence). The CDR3 spans 15 residues. CDR3 sequence: CSATLGLAGGNEQFF. The DNA of the CDR3 is TGCAGTGCTACCTTGGGACTAGCGGGGGGCAATGAGCAGTTCTTC.

This clonotype was observed a few times. A read error may explain this, as a much larger clone is one base away. V is TRBV6-1 and J is TRBJ2-1; no reliable D call. The CDR3 extends over 14 amino acids. CDR1 is MNHNS and CDR2 is SASEGT in the germline V gene. This CDR3 is CVSSEGEENNEQFF. CDR3 in DNA: TGTGTCAGCAGTGAAGGTGAGGAGAACAATGAGCAGTTCTTC.

Notes on this clonotype: A read error may account for a junction end that differs from germline. The chain joins TRBV11-2 to TRBJ2-7, with 11 bases identical to TRBD2. The germline V gene encodes CDR1 SGHAT and CDR2 FQNNGV. The CDR3 runs 15 residues. The CDR3 DNA is TGTGCCAGCAGCTTAGCAGGGACTAGCGGCCGCTTGGTATATTTC. It codes for CASSLAGTSGRLVYF.

This clonotype has ten or more counts. The rearrangement uses TRBV4-1 and TRBJ1-4; D perhaps matches TRBD1 (6 bases). This CDR3 has 14 residues. With 4 bases removed from V and 4 bases from J, the gap between germline ends came to 10 bases. Germline-derived CDR1 and CDR2 are MGHRA and YSYEKL. CDR3 coding DNA: TGCGCCAGCAGCCGGACAGCTTATAATGAAAAACTGTTTTTT. Amino acids: CASSRTAYNEKLFF.

This clonotype was seen once. An end of the junction differs from the germline gene, which may be a read error. V is TRBV5-6 and J is TRBJ2-7; perhaps TRBD2 as D (8 bases). CDR3 size: 20 residues. From germline, CDR1 is SGHDT and CDR2 YYEEEE. Written as DNA, the CDR3 is TGTGCCAGCAGGTTGTTTGGGTGGTCAGGGGGGACTAGGGAAACCTACGAGCGGTACTTC. Its translation: CASRLFGWSGGTRETYERYF. Based on the CDR3 plus reference TRBV5-6 and TRBJ2-7, the full variable domain is DAGVTQSPTHLIKTRGQQVTLRCSPKSGHDTVSWYQQALGQGPQFIFQYYEEEERQRGNFPDRFSGHQFPNYSSELNVNALLLGDSALYLCASRLFGWSGGTRETYERYFGPGTRLTVT.

For this clonotype: Sequence at one end of the junction differs from germline and may be a read error. V usage is TRBV6-5 and J usage is TRBJ2-7; the D gene is possibly TRBD1 (6 bases). The V gene's germline CDR1 is MNHEY and CDR2 SVGAGI. The CDR3 contains 15 residues. Written as DNA, the CDR3 is TGTGACAGCAGTTGCAAGGACAGCAACTCCTACGAGCAGTACTTC. Its translation: CDSSCKDSNSYEQYF.

As concerns this clonotype: Lacking the conserved final phenylalanine or tryptophan, this CDR3 likely reflects a read error. DNA of the CDR3: TGTGCCAGCAGATGGGATGTCCTAAGTGAGCAGTTCTTA. Encoded protein: CASRWDVLSEQFL. The J gene is TRBJ2-1, the V gene TRBV5-5; D gene uncertain. V lost 5 bases to trimming and J lost 9 bases, with 15 bases between them. The CDR3 totals 13 residues. Germline values: CDR1 SGHKS, CDR2 YYEKEE (reference sequence).

The chain carries TRBV4-1 and TRBJ2-2; 12 bases align to TRBD2. CDR3 size: 16 residues. Germline assignment: CDR1 MGHRA and CDR2 YSYEKL. V lost 3 bases to trimming and J lost 14 bases; unmatched junction nucleotides: 13. In DNA form, the CDR3 reads TGCGCCAGCAGCCACTCGACTAGCGGGAGTACCGGGGGACTGTTTTTT. It codes for CASSHSTSGSTGGLFF.

About this clonotype: One junction end disagrees with the germline gene, perhaps due to a read error. This chain joins TRBV6-1 and TRBJ2-5; D is unclear. CDR3 length: 14 residues. Germline V gene sequence: CDR1 MNHNS, CDR2 SASEGT. DNA for the CDR3: TGTGCCGGCAGTGAATGGGAAGAACAAGAGACCCAGCACTTC. Translated: CAGSEWEEQETQHF.

Details on this clonotype: At one boundary the junction diverges from the germline segment, which might be a read error. This sequence joins TRBV6-2 or TRBV6-3 and TRBJ2-6; TRBD1 matches at 7 bases. In germline, CDR1 is MNHEY, CDR2 SVGEGT. The CDR3 runs 16 residues. Here the CDR3 reads CPSSRTGASGANVLTF. The CDR3 DNA reads as TGTCCCAGCAGCCGGACAGGCGCCTCTGGGGCCAATGTCCTGACTTTC.

Of note for this clonotype: The junction departs from the called germline gene at one end, perhaps through a read error. This chain joins TRBV7-9 and TRBJ2-3; D remains unclear. The germline V gene has CDR1 SEHNR and CDR2 FQNEAQ (reference sequence). The length of the CDR3 is 16 residues. The CDR3: CVSSLYGATSTDTQYF. The CDR3 DNA reads TGTGTCAGCAGCTTGTACGGAGCTACTAGCACAGATACGCAGTATTTT.

The V gene is TRBV4-1, the J gene TRBJ1-1; no clear D. Germline assignment: CDR1 MGHRA and CDR2 YSYEKL. The V gene lost 3 bases and the J gene lost 1 base, with 6 bases spanning the gap. This CDR3 is 13 amino acids long. The CDR3 DNA reads TGCGCCAGCAGCCACCCTCCGAACACTGAAGCTTTCTTT. It translates to CASSHPPNTEAFF.

Details on this clonotype: The CDR3 does not close with the conserved phenylalanine or tryptophan, likely indicating a read error. The rearrangement uses TRBV5-1 and TRBJ2-7, with TRBD1 matching 7 bases. The CDR3 covers 14 residues. Germline V lookup: CDR1 SGHRS, CDR2 YFSETQ. DNA of the CDR3: TGCTCCAGCAGCTTGGACAGGTTTCGGCAAGAGCAGTACATC. This encodes CSSSLDRFRQEQYI.

The chain recombines TRBV4-2 with TRBJ2-5; D is possibly TRBD1 or TRBD2 (6 bases each). Germline CDR1 LGHNA, CDR2 YNFKEQ. The CDR3 consists of 15 residues. The V gene lost 11 bases and the J gene lost 4 bases, with 23 bases spanning the gap. The CDR3 protein is CACGQGGLGGETQYF. In nucleotides, the CDR3 is TGTGCCTGCGGCCAAGGGGGACTTGGCGGAGAGACCCAGTACTTC.

Note on this clonotype: Germline and junction disagree at one end, which may indicate a read error. The V gene is TRBV25-1, the J gene TRBJ2-2; TRBD2 agrees at 8 bases. The CDR3 totals 15 residues. Germline CDR1 is MGHDK and CDR2 is SYGVNS. CDR3 nucleotide sequence: TGTGCCATCAGTGAATCCGGGAGGGACACCGGGGAGCTGTTTTTC. This codes for CAISESGRDTGELFF.

On this clonotype itself: A junction boundary mismatches the germline segment, possibly from a read error. The chain recombines TRBV18 with TRBJ2-1; TRBD1 aligns across 7 bases. This CDR3 contains 15 residues. From germline, CDR1 is KGHSH and CDR2 LQKENI. The CDR3 loop is CARSQRQGIYSEQFF. In nucleotides, the CDR3 is TGTGCCAGGTCCCAACGACAGGGAATCTACAGTGAGCAGTTCTTC.

With regard to this clonotype: This likely comes from a read error, as the CDR3 has no conserved phenylalanine or tryptophan at its end. The CDR3 DNA is TGTGCCAGCAGTTCTGGTCGTAGCACGGATACGCAGTATTTA. It translates to CASSSGRSTDTQYL. The chain carries TRBV12-3 or TRBV12-4 and TRBJ2-3; D is ambiguous. This CDR3 comprises 14 residues.

The chain employs TRBV4-3 and TRBJ2-5; D might be TRBD2 (6 bases). This CDR3 comprises 17 residues. V lost 1 base and J 5 bases, leaving 20 bases between the germline ends. Germline assignment: CDR1 LGHNA and CDR2 YSLEER. CDR3 coding DNA: TGCGCCAGCAGCCAAGCTGCTAGTGGGAGGACTGGTGAGACCCAGTACTTC. This sequence encodes CASSQAASGRTGETQYF.

The genes are TRBV7-9 and TRBJ2-5; TRBD2 agrees at 7 bases. Germline-derived CDR1 and CDR2 are SEHNR and FQNEAQ (reference sequence). Losses at the gene ends were 1 base for V and 4 bases for J; bases not matched to a gene: 3. This CDR3 is 14 amino acids long. The CDR3 protein is CASSLEVAGETQYF. CDR3 in DNA: TGTGCCAGCAGCTTAGAAGTAGCGGGAGAGACCCAGTACTTC.

Turning to this clonotype: At one end, the junction sequence differs from germline, possibly due to a read error. The chain couples TRBV6-5 to TRBJ2-3; D remains ambiguous. The CDR3 length is 14 residues. Per the germline V gene, CDR1 is MNHEY and CDR2 is SVGAGI. The CDR3 DNA is TGTGCCAGTACCGCGGAAAGGACCTCAGATACGCTGCATTTT. Translation gives CASTAERTSDTLHF.

As regards this clonotype: A much more abundant neighbour one base away suggests this may be a read error. The chain has TRBV28 and TRBJ2-3; 11 nucleotides align to TRBD2. The CDR3 sequence is 15 residues long. With V trimmed by 6 bases and J by 4 bases, 6 bases remained unmatched. Germline-derived CDR1 and CDR2 are MDHEN and SYDVKM. Here the CDR3 reads CASSRTSGPADTQYF. As DNA, the CDR3 is TGTGCCAGCAGCCGGACTAGCGGGCCCGCAGATACGCAGTATTTT.

As concerns this clonotype: The junction shows a germline mismatch at one end, possibly a read error. The gene calls are TRBV15 and TRBJ1-5; 7 positions match TRBD1. Germline CDR1 is LNHNV and CDR2 is YYDKDF (reference sequence). There are 15 residues in the CDR3. CDR3 loop: CAISRPGTDNQPQHF. CDR3 sequence (DNA): TGTGCCATCAGCAGACCCGGGACAGACAATCAGCCCCAGCATTTT.

V gene TRBV6-1 combines with J gene TRBJ2-2; 7 bases line up with TRBD2. Trimming at V came to 7 bases and at J to 7 bases, leaving 15 bases not matched to a gene. Germline CDR1 is MNHNS and CDR2 is SASEGT. The CDR3 consists of 16 residues. The CDR3 loop is CASKVGGFGVGGELFF. CDR3 in DNA: TGTGCCAGCAAGGTGGGAGGGTTCGGGGTCGGCGGGGAGCTGTTTTTT.

About this clonotype: A much larger clone sits a single nucleotide away, making a read error possible. CDR3 sequence reads: CASSNKGPKNIQYF. CDR3 DNA: TGTGCCAGCAGCAACAAGGGCCCCAAAAACATTCAGTACTTC. This rearrangement joins TRBV7-9 to TRBJ2-4; D is undetermined. The CDR3 runs to 14 residues. Trimming left V 5 bases short and J 2 bases short, with 10 bases between. Germline-derived CDR1 and CDR2 are SEHNR and FQNEAQ (reference sequence). The whole variable domain, remainder taken from reference TRBV7-9 and TRBJ2-4, is DTGVSQNPRHKITKRGQNVTFRCDPISEHNRLYWYRQTLGQGPEFLTYFQNEAQLEKSRLLSDRFSAERPKGSFSTLEIQRTEQGDSAMYLCASSNKGPKNIQYFGAGTRLSVL.

This clonotype was picked up many times. One junction end disagrees with the germline gene, perhaps due to a read error. The V gene is TRBV11-1, the J gene TRBJ1-6, with a weak D call TRBD1 (5 bases). CDR3 size: 13 residues. Germline lookup yields CDR1 SGHAT and CDR2 FQDESV (reference sequence). CDR3 amino acids: CACSRTLVSPLHF. The DNA for the CDR3 is TGTGCCTGCAGCCGGACACTGGTTTCACCCCTCCACTTT.

V gene TRBV10-2 combines with J gene TRBJ1-1, with 10 bases identical to TRBD1. After removal of 9 bases from V and 6 bases from J, the junction contained 16 bases not matched to a gene. Germline V gene sequence: CDR1 WSHSY, CDR2 SAAADI. The CDR3 is 16 amino acids. The CDR3 protein is CARSKRDRGDFAEAFF. The CDR3 DNA is TGCGCCAGAAGTAAGCGGGACAGGGGAGATTTTGCTGAAGCTTTCTTT.

This clonotype was found many times. The chain employs TRBV6-6 and TRBJ1-5, with D unresolved. CDR1 and CDR2 (germline): MNHNY, SVGAGI (reference sequence). The germline V and J ends were trimmed by 5 bases and 1 base, with 12 bases remaining between them. This CDR3 region has 15 residues. The CDR3 DNA follows: TGTGCCAGCAGTCACATTCGGGAGAGCAATCAGCCCCAGCATTTT. As protein: CASSHIRESNQPQHF.

With respect to this clonotype: The germline gene is not matched at one end of the junction; a read error may be the cause. The chain employs TRBV12-3 or TRBV12-4 and TRBJ2-1; 7 bases align to TRBD2. This CDR3 has 15 residues. This CDR3 reads CACSMGGGIYNEQFF. As DNA, the CDR3 is TGTGCCTGCAGTATGGGGGGGGGTATTTACAATGAGCAGTTCTTC.

About this clonotype: A read error may account for a junction end that differs from germline. V usage is TRBV11-2 and J usage is TRBJ1-1; D is unresolved. CDR1 and CDR2 from the germline V gene are SGHAT and FQNNGV. This CDR3 contains 11 residues. In DNA, the CDR3 is TGTGCCAGCGGCTTAGGTACTGGAGCTTTCTTC. It translates to CASGLGTGAFF.

Concerning this clonotype itself: One end of the junction does not line up with germline, which may come from a read error. The CDR3 loop is CVSSLASGSYNEQFF. Here the CDR3 DNA reads TGTGTCAGCAGCCTGGCCTCGGGCTCCTACAATGAGCAGTTCTTC. This rearrangement joins TRBV4-2 to TRBJ2-1; D is unclear. The CDR3 sequence is 15 residues long. In germline, CDR1 is LGHNA, CDR2 YNFKEQ.

In this sample, this clonotype is large. V and J are TRBV6-1 and TRBJ1-1; 8 bases align to TRBD1. V was clipped by 8 bases and J by 0 bases; unmatched bases: 8. This CDR3 region has 15 residues. CDR1 is MNHNS, CDR2 SASEGT, per germline. CDR3 DNA sequence: TGTGCCAGCGATTTTTGGACAGGGATGAACACTGAAGCTTTCTTT. Its translation: CASDFWTGMNTEAFF.